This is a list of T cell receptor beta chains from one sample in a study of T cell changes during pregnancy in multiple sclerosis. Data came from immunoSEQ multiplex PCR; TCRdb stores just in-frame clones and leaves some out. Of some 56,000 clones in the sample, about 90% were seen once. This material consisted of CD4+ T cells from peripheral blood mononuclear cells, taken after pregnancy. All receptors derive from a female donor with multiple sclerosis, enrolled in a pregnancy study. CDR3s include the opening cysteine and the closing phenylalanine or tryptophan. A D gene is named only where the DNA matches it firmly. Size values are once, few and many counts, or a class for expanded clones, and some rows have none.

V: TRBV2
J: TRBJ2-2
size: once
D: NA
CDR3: CASSLAPDIRTGELFF
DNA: TGTGCCAGCAGCCTGGCCCCGGACATACGCACCGGGGAGCTGTTTTTT

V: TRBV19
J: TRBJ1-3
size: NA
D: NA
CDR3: CASRRPGSSGNTIYF
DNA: TGTGCCAGTCGCCGCCCGGGAAGCTCTGGAAACACCATATATTTT

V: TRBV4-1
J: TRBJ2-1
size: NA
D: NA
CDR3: CASSQGLVGNEQFF
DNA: TGCGCCAGCAGCCAGGGGCTAGTGGGCAATGAGCAGTTCTTC

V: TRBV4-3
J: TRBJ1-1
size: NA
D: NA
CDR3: CASSQTENTEAFF
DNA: TGCGCCAGCAGCCAAACAGAGAACACTGAAGCTTTCTTT

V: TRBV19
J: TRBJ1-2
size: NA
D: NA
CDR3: CASTPLWAANYGYTF
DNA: TGTGCCAGTACCCCCCTTTGGGCCGCGAACTATGGCTACACCTTC

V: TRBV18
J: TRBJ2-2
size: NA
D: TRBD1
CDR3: CASSRPSGGSNTGELFF
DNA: TGTGCCAGCTCTCGCCCCTCAGGGGGTTCAAACACCGGGGAGCTGTTTTTT

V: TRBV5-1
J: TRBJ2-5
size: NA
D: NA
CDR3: CASSFGRGPGQETQYF
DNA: TGCGCCAGCAGCTTCGGGCGGGGCCCAGGCCAAGAGACCCAGTACTTC

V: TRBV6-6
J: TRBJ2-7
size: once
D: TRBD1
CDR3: CASSRGQGAYEQYF
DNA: TGTGCTAGCAGCCGGGGACAGGGTGCTTACGAGCAGTACTTC

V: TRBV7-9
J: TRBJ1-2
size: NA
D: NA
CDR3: CASSFYSNYGYTF
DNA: TGTGCCAGCAGCTTTTACAGTAACTATGGCTACACCTTC

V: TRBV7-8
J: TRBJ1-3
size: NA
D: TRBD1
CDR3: CASSPSSGTGPGNTIYF
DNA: TGTGCCAGCAGCCCCAGCTCCGGGACAGGGCCTGGAAACACCATATATTTT

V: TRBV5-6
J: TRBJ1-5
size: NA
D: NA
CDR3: CASSFGGPYQPQHF
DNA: TGTGCCAGCAGCTTTGGAGGTCCGTATCAGCCCCAGCATTTT

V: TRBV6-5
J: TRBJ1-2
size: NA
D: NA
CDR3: CASSYSSSRGDGYTF
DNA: TGTGCCAGCAGTTACTCAAGTAGCAGGGGCGATGGCTACACCTTC

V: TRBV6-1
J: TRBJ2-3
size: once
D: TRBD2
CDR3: CATRLSGGLTDTQYF
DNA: TGTGCCACCCGACTAAGCGGGGGTCTCACAGATACGCAGTATTTT

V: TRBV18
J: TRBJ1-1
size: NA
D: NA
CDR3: CASSSGFRNTEAFF
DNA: TGTGCCAGCTCGTCAGGGTTTCGGAACACTGAAGCTTTCTTT

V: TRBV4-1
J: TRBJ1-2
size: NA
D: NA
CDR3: CASSQSRGYGYTF
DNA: TGCGCCAGCAGCCAGTCACGGGGCTATGGCTACACCTTC